This TCR beta chain was obtained from a study of blood T cell repertoires in COVID-19. Whole-study context: T cells, B-cell-depleted T cells, or PBMCs provided the cDNA or gDNA that served as material.

This clone has more than one count but fewer than ten. The CDR3 is made up of 15 amino acids. V dropped 3 bases and J dropped 1; count of bases not matched to a gene: 5. Germline V gives CDR1 SGHNT, CDR2 YYREEE (reference sequence). Generated by immunoSEQ multiplex PCR, the TCRdb table keeps only in-frame clones and is missing some. The table lists over 250,000 clones, 85% to 90% of them singletons. This TCR was recovered from a human donor in a cohort sampled during active COVID-19. Sequenced sample: peripheral blood. V usage is TRBV5-4 and J usage is TRBJ1-2; 8 bases agree with TRBD1. The CDR3 DNA is TGTGCCAGCAGCTCGGGACAGGACCTTAACTATGGCTACACCTTC. As protein: CASSSGQDLNYGYTF.